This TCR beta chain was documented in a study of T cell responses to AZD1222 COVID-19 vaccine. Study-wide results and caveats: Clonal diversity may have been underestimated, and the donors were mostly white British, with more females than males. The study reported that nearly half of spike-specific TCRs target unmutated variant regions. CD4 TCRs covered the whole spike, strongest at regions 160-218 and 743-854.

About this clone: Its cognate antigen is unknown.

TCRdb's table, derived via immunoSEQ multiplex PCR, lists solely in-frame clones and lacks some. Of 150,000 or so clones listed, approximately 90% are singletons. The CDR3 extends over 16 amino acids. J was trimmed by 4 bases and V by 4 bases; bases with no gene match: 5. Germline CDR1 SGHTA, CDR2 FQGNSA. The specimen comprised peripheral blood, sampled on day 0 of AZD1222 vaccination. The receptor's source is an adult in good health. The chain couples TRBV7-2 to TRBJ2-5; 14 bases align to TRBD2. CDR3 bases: TGTGCCAGCAGCTCCCTAGGACTAGCGGGAGGAGAGACCCAGTACTTC. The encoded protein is CASSSLGLAGGETQYF.